This T cell receptor beta chain was sequenced for a study of shared clonotypes between healthy human individuals. Germline V lookup: CDR1 SEHNR, CDR2 FQNEAQ (reference sequence). The CDR3 sequence is 17 residues long. Trimming removed 1 base from V and 2 bases from J; junction bases left unmatched: 3. All donors qualified as healthy HIV-negative adults and had experienced no recent acute infections or vaccinations. TCRdb keeps only in-frame clones here, not all; method: immunoSEQ multiplex PCR. Of about 320,000 clones listed, around 87% are singletons. The TCR sequence derives from a man in his late teens or twenties in good health. Material for sequencing was memory CD8+ T cells sorted from blood. Subset specified: CD45RO+ cells pooled with CCR7-negative TemRA cells. This sequence joins TRBV7-9 and TRBJ2-1; TRBD2 aligns across 12 bases. Here the CDR3 reads CASSLGLAGGPYNEQFF. For the CDR3, the DNA is TGTGCCAGCAGCTTAGGTCTAGCGGGAGGGCCCTACAATGAGCAGTTCTTC.